Presented here are 20 T cell receptor beta chains from one specimen sequenced in a study of T-cell reconstitution after alpha-beta-depleted transplantation in children. Preparing the TCRbeta library involved the use of unique molecular identifiers. Each CDR3 protein is one row after TCRdb ran MiXCR on the PCR reads. The profile covers about half a million distinct CDR3 sequences, with approximately 12% appearing a single time and 4.5% to 6% taken by the ten largest. The sequencing used PBMCs from the stem cell graft donor, collected from the stem cell graft. The receptors come from a human donor who donated a stem cell graft to a child with combined immunodeficiency.

The chain recombines TRBV3-1 with TRBJ2-5; 7 nucleotides align to TRBD2. After removal of 1 base from V and 2 bases from J, the junction contained 10 bases not matched to a gene. This CDR3 is built from 17 residues. Per the germline V gene, CDR1 is LGHDT and CDR2 is YNNKEL (reference sequence). The chain's CDR3 is CASSQGGGFTAQETQYF. The CDR3 DNA reads TGTGCCAGCAGCCAAGGGGGGGGGTTTACGGCGCAAGAGACCCAGTACTTC.

This clonotype was seen a few times. The rearrangement uses TRBV6-6 and TRBJ2-1, with D unclear. Trimming removed 8 bases from V and 0 bases from J, with 5 bases in between. Germline CDR1 and CDR2: MNHNY and SVGAGI (reference sequence). CDR3 size: 12 residues. The CDR3 spells CASLSSYNEQFF. CDR3 nucleotide sequence: TGTGCCAGCCTCAGCTCCTACAATGAGCAGTTCTTC.

In regard to this clonotype: A much larger clone sits a single nucleotide away, making a read error possible. The V call is TRBV6-1, the J call TRBJ2-3; 8 bases align to TRBD2. In germline, CDR1 is MNHNS, CDR2 SASEGT. The CDR3 sequence is 13 residues long. Losses at the gene ends were 5 bases for V and 4 bases for J; bases not matched to a gene: 2. The CDR3 coding sequence is TGTGCCAGCAGTATGACTAGCGCAGATACGCAGTATTTT. It codes for CASSMTSADTQYF.

The rearrangement uses TRBV7-2 and TRBJ2-3; possible D gene TRBD1, 5 bases. Germline lookup yields CDR1 SGHTA and CDR2 FQGNSA. The CDR3 has 14 residues. V lost 1 base and J 2 bases, leaving 7 bases between the germline ends. The CDR3 sequence: CASSLDRNTDTQYF. In DNA, the CDR3 is TGTGCCAGCAGCTTAGACAGGAACACAGATACGCAGTATTTT.

This clonotype was observed a handful of times. The V gene is TRBV6-1, the J gene TRBJ2-1; 12 nucleotides align to TRBD2. The CDR3 has 19 amino acids. J lost 5 bases, V lost 6 bases, and 17 bases had no gene match. In germline, CDR1 is MNHNS, CDR2 SASEGT. DNA for the CDR3: TGTGCCAGCAGCTCACCTAGCGGGAGGGCCCTCAGTACCCACAATGAGCAGTTCTTC. Translating it yields CASSSPSGRALSTHNEQFF.

The chain joins TRBV6-5 to TRBJ2-1; no definite D call. Looked up from germline, CDR1 is MNHEY and CDR2 is SVGAGI. This CDR3 is built from 15 residues. V lost 2 bases and J lost 4, with 12 bases in between. CDR3 in amino acids: CASSYARVGYNEQFF. CDR3 nucleotides: TGTGCCAGCAGTTACGCGAGAGTGGGGTACAATGAGCAGTTCTTC.

This clonotype was counted many times. This rearrangement joins TRBV5-1 to TRBJ2-5, with 7 bases aligning to TRBD1. J gave up 5 bases and V 4 bases, and 14 bases lay outside the gene matches. The CDR3 is 16 residues long. The germline CDR1 and CDR2 sequences are SGHRS and YFSETQ. The CDR3 region has the DNA TGCGCCAGCAGCCGACAGGGACGGGTGTCCTCGGAGACCCAGTACTTC. Translated: CASSRQGRVSSETQYF.

J is TRBJ1-2 and V is TRBV27; 8 positions agree with TRBD1. Germline assignment: CDR1 MNHEY and CDR2 SMNVEV (reference sequence). The CDR3 totals 16 residues. Unmatched junction bases numbered 13, after V lost 2 bases and J lost 8 bases. CDR3 in DNA: TGTGCCAGCAGTTTAGGACAGGGAGGCTTGAAGAAGGGCTACACCTTC. Its translation: CASSLGQGGLKKGYTF.

CDR3 in amino acids: CAISEGRQGKYSNQPQHF. The CDR3 DNA sequence: TGTGCCATCAGTGAGGGCCGGCAGGGGAAATATAGCAATCAGCCCCAGCATTTT. V gene TRBV10-3 combines with J gene TRBJ1-5; D is possibly TRBD1 (6 bases). The CDR3 covers 18 residues. The V end lost 2 bases, the J end lost 0 bases, and 17 bases lay between the germline ends. Germline values: CDR1 ENHRY, CDR2 SYGVKD.

This clonotype was observed many times. V gene TRBV11-2 combines with J gene TRBJ1-6, with 7 positions matching TRBD1. The junction had 1 base not matched to a gene; V was cut back by 3 bases and J by 5 bases. Germline CDR1 reads SGHAT; CDR2 reads FQNNGV. The CDR3 totals 14 residues. The CDR3: CASSLTGNNSPLHF. The CDR3 DNA follows: TGTGCCAGCAGCTTGACAGGGAATAATTCACCCCTCCACTTT.

There are a few counts of this clonotype. The gene calls are TRBV24-1 and TRBJ2-5; D call uncertain. Deletions cut 4 bases from V and 2 bases from J, with 13 bases between. Per germline, CDR1 KGHDR and CDR2 SFDVKD. The CDR3 sequence is 15 residues long. CDR3 nucleotide sequence: TGTGCCACCAGTGACCGCTTTCCGCAACAAGAGACCCAGTACTTC. This translates into CATSDRFPQQETQYF.

This clonotype was counted ten times or more. The chain employs TRBV29-1 and TRBJ2-5; the D is unclear. The CDR3 is 11 amino acids. V lost 7 bases and J 4 bases, leaving 10 bases between the germline ends. Germline lookup yields CDR1 SQVTM and CDR2 ANQGSEA. The CDR3 here is CSGKTRETQYF. The CDR3 nucleotides read TGCAGCGGAAAAACGAGAGAGACCCAGTACTTC.

This clonotype was observed many times. The genes are TRBV24-1 and TRBJ1-3, with a possible D match to TRBD1 (5 bases). The CDR3 runs 17 residues. Per germline, CDR1 KGHDR and CDR2 SFDVKD. The V gene lost 0 bases and the J gene lost 0 bases, with 11 bases spanning the gap. CDR3 in amino acids: CATSDLGHGRSGNTIYF. CDR3 in DNA: TGTGCCACCAGTGATTTGGGACACGGGCGCTCTGGAAACACCATATATTTT.

The genes are TRBV5-1 and TRBJ1-1; no clear D. This CDR3 is 14 amino acids long. Germline-derived CDR1 and CDR2 are SGHRS and YFSETQ. V gave up 2 bases and J gave up 4 bases, with 12 bases separating them. The CDR3 loop is CASSFLQGRTEAFF. CDR3 DNA: TGCGCCAGCAGCTTTCTCCAAGGCCGCACTGAAGCTTTCTTT.

This clonotype was counted ten times or more. The rearrangement uses TRBV6-1 and TRBJ2-2, with 10 bases that match TRBD1. Germline V gives CDR1 MNHNS, CDR2 SASEGT. This CDR3 has 16 amino acids. Losses at the gene ends were 3 bases for V and 6 bases for J; bases not matched to a gene: 7. The CDR3: CASSDRDRGSAGELFF. CDR3 DNA sequence: TGTGCCAGCAGTGACCGGGACAGGGGTTCGGCCGGGGAGCTGTTTTTT.

The CDR3 sequence: CASSLVGGASSTEAFF. In nucleotides, the CDR3 is TGTGCCAGCAGCTTAGTAGGAGGGGCATCGAGCACTGAAGCTTTCTTT. The chain links TRBV7-2 to TRBJ1-1; weak D call: TRBD1 (5 bases). The CDR3 contains 16 residues. CDR1 and CDR2 from the germline V gene are SGHTA and FQGNSA. The ends were cut back, 1 base at V and 4 bases at J, with 16 bases in the middle.

This clonotype was counted many times. The V call is TRBV11-2, the J call TRBJ2-3, with D unresolved. Germline lookup yields CDR1 SGHAT and CDR2 FQNNGV. Trimming removed 0 bases from V and 2 bases from J, with 6 bases in between. CDR3 length: 14 residues. CDR3 nucleotides: TGTGCCAGCAGCTTAGAAGCCGTCACAGATACGCAGTATTTT. It encodes CASSLEAVTDTQYF.

There are a few counts of this clonotype. This sequence joins TRBV29-1 and TRBJ2-1, with 12 bases aligning to TRBD2. J gave up 8 bases and V 6 bases, and 14 bases lay outside the gene matches. Germline values: CDR1 SQVTM, CDR2 ANQGSEA. The CDR3 is 16 residues long. The CDR3 DNA sequence: TGCAGCGTCGAGGGTTTGACTAGCGGGAGTATTTATGAGCAGTTCTTC. It yields the protein CSVEGLTSGSIYEQFF.

This clonotype was seen a few times. V is TRBV7-2 and J is TRBJ2-4; D is perhaps TRBD2 (6 bases). Trimming removed 0 bases from V and 4 bases from J, with 16 bases in between. CDR3 length: 17 residues. The germline CDR1 and CDR2 sequences are SGHTA and FQGNSA. The DNA of the CDR3 is TGTGCCAGCAGCTTAGCGGAGGGCATGGGGAAAAAAAACATTCAGTACTTC. It encodes CASSLAEGMGKKNIQYF.

This clonotype was observed many times. CDR3 sequence: CSADERGGNEQFF. CDR3 coding DNA: TGCAGCGCGGACGAGCGGGGGGGGAATGAGCAGTTCTTC. The chain recombines TRBV29-1 with TRBJ2-1; TRBD2 matches at 10 bases. The CDR3 runs 13 residues. Germline CDR1 reads SQVTM; CDR2 reads ANQGSEA. The J segment lost 7 bases and the V segment lost 7 bases, leaving 7 bases of the junction unmatched.